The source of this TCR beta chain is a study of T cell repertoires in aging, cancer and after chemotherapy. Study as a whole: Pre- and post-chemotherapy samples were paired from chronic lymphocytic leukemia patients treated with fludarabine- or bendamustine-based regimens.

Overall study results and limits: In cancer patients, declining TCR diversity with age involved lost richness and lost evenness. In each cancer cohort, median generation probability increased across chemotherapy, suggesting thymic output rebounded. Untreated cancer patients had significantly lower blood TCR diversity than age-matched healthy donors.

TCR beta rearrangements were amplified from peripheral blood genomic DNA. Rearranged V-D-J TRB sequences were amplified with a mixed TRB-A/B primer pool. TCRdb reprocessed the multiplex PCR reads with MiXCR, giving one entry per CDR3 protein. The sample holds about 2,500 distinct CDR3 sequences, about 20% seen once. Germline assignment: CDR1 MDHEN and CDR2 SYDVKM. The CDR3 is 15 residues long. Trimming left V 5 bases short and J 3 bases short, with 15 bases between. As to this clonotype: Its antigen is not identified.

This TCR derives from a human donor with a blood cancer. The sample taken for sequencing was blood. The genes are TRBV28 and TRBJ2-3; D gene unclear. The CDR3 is CASSSPPGRTDTQYF. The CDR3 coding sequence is TGTGCCAGCAGTAGCCCCCCCGGAAGGACAGATACGCAGTATTTT. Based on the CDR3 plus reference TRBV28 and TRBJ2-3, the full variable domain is DVKVTQSSRYLVKRTGEKVFLECVQDMDHENMFWYRQDPGLGLRLIYFSYDVKMKEKGDIPEGYSVSREKKERFSLILESASTNQTSMYLCASSSPPGRTDTQYFGPGTRLTVL.